Shown below are 32 T cell receptor beta chains from a single sample sequenced in a study of graft-versus-host responses after intestinal transplantation. Their target antigens are unknown. The repertoire was sequenced with immunoSEQ multiplex PCR; TCRdb's copy has only in-frame clones and lacks some. The table records 100,000 or so clones, about nine tenths of them present only once. Here the sequenced sample was unstimulated CD4+ T cells sorted from spleen or lymph node cells, taken before transplant. These receptors all stem from a human donor who was the organ donor for an intestinal transplant.

The gene calls are TRBV7-3 and TRBJ2-7; TRBD2 agrees at 7 bases. The V gene's germline CDR1 is SGHTA and CDR2 FQGTGA. The CDR3 runs 12 residues. V gave up 3 bases and J gave up 6 bases; unmatched junction bases: 2. CDR3 amino acids: CASSFPGGEQYF. CDR3 DNA: TGTGCCAGCAGCTTCCCGGGGGGCGAGCAGTACTTC.

This clone was detected only once. This sequence joins TRBV11-2 and TRBJ1-5; D call uncertain. Germline-derived CDR1 and CDR2 are SGHAT and FQNNGV. This CDR3 has 15 residues. V lost 3 bases and J lost 1, with 10 bases in between. This CDR3 is CASSLGGSSNQPQHF. For the CDR3, the DNA is TGTGCCAGCAGCTTGGGAGGGAGCAGCAATCAGCCCCAGCATTTT.

V is TRBV7-2 and J is TRBJ1-5; the D gene is possibly TRBD1 (5 bases). Trimming took 5 bases from V and 2 from J, leaving 13 bases between them. This CDR3 region has 15 residues. Germline loops: CDR1 SGHTA, CDR2 FQGNSA. This chain's CDR3 is CASSHDSQRNQPQHF. Written as DNA, the CDR3 is TGTGCCAGCAGCCATGACAGTCAACGCAATCAGCCCCAGCATTTT.

This sequence joins TRBV6-1 and TRBJ2-7; 10 bases are a match to TRBD2. The trim removed 10 bases at V and 3 bases at J, leaving 9 bases unmatched. This CDR3 is 14 amino acids long. In germline, CDR1 is MNHNS, CDR2 SASEGT. CDR3 in DNA: TGTGCCACCATCTACTCTAGCGGGGGCTACGAGCAGTACTTC. Protein product: CATIYSSGGYEQYF.

This clone has only a few counts. The rearrangement joins TRBV4-2 to TRBJ1-5; D remains unclear. This CDR3 is 16 amino acids long. Germline CDR1 LGHNA, CDR2 YNFKEQ. V lost 0 bases to trimming and J lost 1 base, with 10 bases between them. CDR3 DNA: TGTGCCAGCAGCCAAGAAGGAGGGAGAAGCAATCAGCCCCAGCATTTT. Its translation is CASSQEGGRSNQPQHF.

V is TRBV2 and J is TRBJ1-5; D is perhaps TRBD1 (5 bases). Trimming stripped 5 bases from V and 6 bases from J, with 17 bases between. This CDR3 spans 15 amino acids. Germline CDR1 reads SNHLY; CDR2 reads FYNNEI. The CDR3 nucleotides read TGTGCCAGCAGTCAAACTGCAGGGATTGTTCAGCCCCAGCATTTT. The encoded protein is CASSQTAGIVQPQHF.

V is TRBV11-2 and J is TRBJ1-2; TRBD1 is a possible D gene (6 bases). Germline CDR1 is SGHAT and CDR2 is FQNNGV. Trimming stripped 0 bases from V and 7 bases from J, with 9 bases between. The CDR3 runs 13 residues. CDR3 in amino acids: CASSLDRGGGYTF. The CDR3, as DNA: TGTGCCAGCAGCTTAGATAGGGGGGGTGGCTACACCTTC.

This chain joins TRBV6-5 and TRBJ2-2; D is uncertain. V was clipped by 6 bases and J by 4 bases, with 6 bases between them. The germline gives CDR1 MNHEY, CDR2 SVGAGI. CDR3 length: 12 amino acids. The CDR3 spells CASRSSTGELFF. CDR3 sequence (DNA): TGTGCCAGCAGGTCCAGCACCGGGGAGCTGTTTTTT.

The chain combines TRBV11-2 with TRBJ2-5, with TRBD2 matching over 8 bases. Germline V CDR1 and CDR2: SGHAT, FQNNGV. With V trimmed by 5 bases and J by 1 base, 6 bases remained unmatched. The CDR3 has 15 residues. The CDR3 loop reads CASSTGTRTQETQYF. Written as DNA, the CDR3 is TGTGCCAGCAGCACCGGGACTAGAACCCAAGAGACCCAGTACTTC.

Concerning this clone: An end of the junction differs from the germline gene, which may be a read error. The chain links TRBV5-1 to TRBJ1-2; D unclear. The germline gives CDR1 SGHRS, CDR2 YFSETQ. The CDR3 covers 14 residues. CDR3 coding DNA: TGTGCCAGCAGCTTCGGTCGGGGTAGCGGTGGCTACACCTTC. It encodes CASSFGRGSGGYTF.

The gene calls are TRBV4-2 and TRBJ2-2; D is undetermined. Per the germline V gene, CDR1 is LGHNA and CDR2 is YNFKEQ. Trimming took off 1 base at V and 2 bases at J, with 8 bases between the two ends. This CDR3 is 15 amino acids long. The CDR3 sequence: CASSQGGLNTGELFF. CDR3 DNA sequence: TGTGCCAGCAGCCAAGGCGGCCTTAACACCGGGGAGCTGTTTTTT.

This clone was observed a few times. The V and J genes are TRBV19 and TRBJ1-1; no firm D call. The CDR3 covers 13 residues. From germline, CDR1 is LNHDA and CDR2 SQIVND (reference sequence). Between the trimmed V and J ends, which lost 9 bases and 4 bases, there was a span of 15 bases. CDR3 loop: CASQVIGTTEAFF. CDR3 nucleotide sequence: TGTGCCAGCCAGGTAATCGGAACCACTGAAGCTTTCTTT. The variable domain in full, with the rest retrieved from reference TRBV19 and TRBJ1-1, is DGGITQSPKYLFRKEGQNVTLSCEQNLNHDAMYWYRQDPGQGLRLIYYSQIVNDFQKGDIAEGYSVSREKKESFPLTVTSAQKNPTAFYLCASQVIGTTEAFFGQGTRLTVV.

Details on this clone: The identical CDR3 is also encoded by other nucleotide sequences in the sample. This chain connects TRBV4-2 to TRBJ1-2, with 9 bases that match TRBD1. Germline lookup yields CDR1 LGHNA and CDR2 YNFKEQ. Trimming cost V 3 bases and J 4 bases; bases outside gene matches: 9. The CDR3 runs 16 residues. The CDR3 bases are TGTGCCAGCAGCCACAAAAGCGGACAGGGGATCTATGGCTACACCTTC. It specifies CASSHKSGQGIYGYTF.

The rearrangement links TRBV19 to TRBJ1-5; TRBD1 might be the D (6 bases). Trimming stripped 2 bases from V and 2 bases from J, with 16 bases between. CDR3 length: 17 residues. CDR1 and CDR2 from the germline V gene are LNHDA and SQIVND (reference sequence). The CDR3, as DNA: TGTGCCAGTAGTATAAGAGGAGTGGCAGGGGGCAATCAGCCCCAGCATTTT. Translated: CASSIRGVAGGNQPQHF.

The rearrangement uses TRBV19 and TRBJ1-1, with TRBD1 as a possible D gene (6 bases). Looked up from germline, CDR1 is LNHDA and CDR2 is SQIVND (reference sequence). Deletions cut 4 bases from V and 4 bases from J, with 16 bases between. The CDR3 totals 15 residues. The CDR3 loop is CASSTLSTGSTEAFF. CDR3 in DNA: TGTGCCAGTAGTACCCTCTCCACAGGGTCCACTGAAGCTTTCTTT.

This chain links TRBV28 with TRBJ1-4, with a tentative D call TRBD1 (5 bases). Trimming removed 4 bases at V and 4 bases at J, with 10 bases between. CDR1 is MDHEN, CDR2 SYDVKM, per germline. This CDR3 spans 14 amino acids. The DNA for the CDR3 is TGTGCCAGCAGTTCGGGACTGAGTAATGAAAAACTGTTTTTT. Its protein product is CASSSGLSNEKLFF.

The table lists this clone with a few counts. CDR3 in DNA: TGTGCCAGCAGTTTTACGCGATCTGGAAACACCATATATTTT. Residues: CASSFTRSGNTIYF. This chain uses TRBV6-5 with TRBJ1-3; D is unclear. The CDR3 covers 14 residues. V lost 4 bases and J 1 base, leaving 8 bases between the germline ends. Germline values: CDR1 MNHEY, CDR2 SVGAGI.

This chain connects TRBV7-9 to TRBJ2-4; TRBD1 aligns across 7 bases. This CDR3 has 12 amino acids. CDR1 is SEHNR and CDR2 is FQNEAQ in the germline V gene (reference sequence). J was trimmed by 7 bases and V by 5 bases; bases with no gene match: 2. The CDR3 here is CASSRDSNIQYF. CDR3 DNA: TGTGCCAGCAGCCGGGACAGCAACATTCAGTACTTC.

The V call is TRBV4-3, the J call TRBJ1-2; possible D gene TRBD1, 5 bases. This CDR3 comprises 14 residues. Trimming stripped 0 bases from V and 4 bases from J, with 9 bases between. Germline V CDR1 and CDR2: LGHNA, YSLEER. In DNA, the CDR3 is TGCGCCAGCAGCCAAGATCCCCAGGGCTATGGCTACACCTTC. Protein sequence: CASSQDPQGYGYTF.

The chain couples TRBV18 to TRBJ2-4; 8 bases fit TRBD1. Germline CDR1 is KGHSH and CDR2 is LQKENI. There are 15 residues in the CDR3. V was clipped by 2 bases and J by 0 bases; unmatched bases: 0. The chain's CDR3 is CASSPDRGAKNIQYF. CDR3 coding DNA: TGTGCCAGCTCACCAGACAGGGGAGCCAAAAACATTCAGTACTTC.

J is TRBJ1-1 and V is TRBV9; possible D gene TRBD1, 5 bases. The CDR3 has 15 amino acids. V was clipped by 1 base and J by 3 bases, with 13 bases between them. Germline V gene data show CDR1 as SGDLS and CDR2 as YYNGEE. CDR3 sequence reads: CASSVTPRVDTEAFF. The CDR3 bases are TGTGCCAGCAGCGTAACTCCCAGGGTAGACACTGAAGCTTTCTTT.

This clone appeared once. V and J are TRBV7-6 and TRBJ1-6; D may be TRBD1 (5 bases). In germline, CDR1 is SGHVS, CDR2 FNYEAQ. CDR3 length equals 15 residues. The V gene lost 5 bases and the J gene lost 10 bases, with 18 bases spanning the gap. This CDR3 is CASSRLPQGGSPLHF. The CDR3 region has the DNA TGTGCCAGCAGCCGCCTCCCCCAGGGAGGGTCACCCCTCCACTTT.

This chain links TRBV4-1 with TRBJ1-1; TRBD1 aligns across 8 bases. Germline V gives CDR1 MGHRA, CDR2 YSYEKL. With 1 base clipped from V and 9 bases from J, the junction kept 4 bases outside the gene matches. The CDR3 covers 13 residues. Here the CDR3 DNA reads TGCGCCAGCAGCCAAGCAGGGGGCAGTCAAGCTTTCTTT. It specifies CASSQAGGSQAFF.

J is TRBJ1-2 and V is TRBV11-2; D might be TRBD1 (6 bases). CDR1 is SGHAT and CDR2 is FQNNGV in the germline V gene. The CDR3 totals 17 residues. V was cut by 2 bases and J by 5 bases, with 21 bases left in between. The CDR3, as DNA: TGTGCCAGCAGCTTACACAGACAGGCACGAGAGTTATATGGCTACACCTTC. Residues: CASSLHRQARELYGYTF.

This chain joins TRBV29-1 and TRBJ2-4, with D possibly TRBD1 on 5 matching bases. CDR1 is SQVTM, CDR2 ANQGSEA, per germline. Deletions cut 3 bases from V and 4 bases from J, with 10 bases between. The CDR3 totals 13 residues. CDR3 sequence (DNA): TGCAGCGTTGATATGGGGCTTAAAAACATTCAGTACTTC. This translates into CSVDMGLKNIQYF.

The rearrangement joins TRBV7-3 to TRBJ2-2; 10 positions agree with TRBD1. Germline CDR1 is SGHTA and CDR2 is FQGTGA. V lost 5 bases to trimming and J lost 6 bases; unmatched junction nucleotides: 6. This CDR3 region has 15 residues. For the CDR3, the DNA is TGTGCCAGCAGCCCTGGGACAGGGGTAGCCGGGGAGCTGTTTTTT. Amino acids: CASSPGTGVAGELFF.

The chain carries TRBV7-9 and TRBJ2-7; a possible D gene is TRBD1 (5 bases). This CDR3 has 15 amino acids. V lost 1 base to trimming and J lost 0 bases, with 10 bases between them. Germline V gene data show CDR1 as SEHNR and CDR2 as FQNEAQ (reference sequence). In nucleotides, the CDR3 is TGTGCCAGCAGCTTAGTACAGGCTAGCTCCTACGAGCAGTACTTC. It specifies CASSLVQASSYEQYF.

This clone was seen a single time. J is TRBJ2-5 and V is TRBV5-1, with TRBD1 matching over 8 bases. Germline values: CDR1 SGHRS, CDR2 YFSETQ. This CDR3 spans 16 amino acids. V lost 2 bases, J lost 5 bases, and 11 bases stayed unmatched. The CDR3 DNA is TGCGCCAGCAGCTTTCTTTCAGGGGGCAAGGTGGAGACCCAGTACTTC. Translating gives CASSFLSGGKVETQYF.

CDR3 DNA: TGTGCCAGCAGTGAAGCCTCGGGACGGACTACTCTTAACTATGGCTACACCTTC. It encodes CASSEASGRTTLNYGYTF. This chain joins TRBV6-1 and TRBJ1-2; a possible D gene is TRBD1 (5 bases). This CDR3 is built from 18 residues. The V gene's germline CDR1 is MNHNS and CDR2 SASEGT. Trimming shortened V by 0 bases and J by 1 base, and 18 bases separated the two germline ends.

The J gene is TRBJ1-5, the V gene TRBV23-1; 7 bases are a match to TRBD1. TRBV23-1 is classed as an ORF, of uncertain function. The CDR3 spans 18 residues. Unmatched junction bases numbered 17, after V lost 0 bases and J lost 9 bases. CDR3 DNA: TGCGCCAGCAGTCAATCGGATCGAGGACAGGCCCAAAGTTGGCCCCAGCATTTT. The encoded protein is CASSQSDRGQAQSWPQHF.

In its sample, this clone was seen a few times. This chain links TRBV4-1 with TRBJ1-3, with D hard to call. V lost 3 bases to trimming and J lost 4 bases, with 10 bases between them. Germline V CDR1 and CDR2: MGHRA, YSYEKL. CDR3 length: 14 residues. In DNA, the CDR3 is TGCGCCAGCAGCCAGCAGGCCGGCGGAAACACCATATATTTT. It is translated as CASSQQAGGNTIYF.

The genes are TRBV5-4 and TRBJ2-5; 7 bases are shared with TRBD1. CDR3 size: 16 residues. From germline, CDR1 is SGHNT and CDR2 YYREEE (reference sequence). V lost 3 bases and J lost 1; bases outside the gene matches: 9. The chain's CDR3 is CASSSFDRAPQETQYF. In DNA, the CDR3 is TGTGCCAGCAGCTCCTTCGACAGGGCCCCCCAAGAGACCCAGTACTTC.